Listed here are 30 T cell receptor beta chains from one sample, sequenced in a study of identical twins. TCRdb called the 5' RACE reads again in MiXCR, with one record for every CDR3 protein. Of around 240,000 distinct CDR3 sequences listed, 7% are singletons. These sequences were also reported in another study, on yellow fever vaccine responses in identical twins.

Input material: memory (CD45RO+) T cells sorted from blood. Receptors originate from a woman aged 18-35 years in good health.

This clonotype came up many times. The chain links TRBV24-1 to TRBJ1-2; TRBD1 might be the D (6 bases). There are 15 residues in the CDR3. CDR1 and CDR2 (germline): KGHDR, SFDVKD. Trimming stripped 4 bases from V and 4 bases from J, with 15 bases between. CDR3: CATSDPGQKVYGYTF. The CDR3 DNA is TGTGCCACCAGTGACCCCGGACAGAAGGTCTATGGCTACACCTTC.

This clonotype was detected many times. This chain's CDR3 is CASSLGVRGLQETQYF. DNA of the CDR3: TGTGCCAGCAGCTTAGGAGTCAGGGGGCTCCAAGAGACCCAGTACTTC. The chain carries TRBV7-8 and TRBJ2-5; 8 positions agree with TRBD1. Germline CDR1 reads SGHVS; CDR2 reads FQNEAQ. CDR3 size: 16 residues. Trimming cost V 1 base and J 1 base; bases outside gene matches: 5.

This chain links TRBV18 with TRBJ2-1, with D unclear. This CDR3 has 14 amino acids. The V gene's germline CDR1 is KGHSH and CDR2 LQKENI. V was trimmed by 2 bases and J by 7 bases, leaving 12 bases between them. The CDR3 coding sequence is TGTGCCAGCTCACCATCGACCCCCCGGAATGAGCAGTTCTTC. It yields the protein CASSPSTPRNEQFF.

The chain links TRBV20-1 to TRBJ2-1, with 8 bases fitting TRBD2. CDR3 length equals 16 residues. V shed 0 bases and J 4 bases; nucleotides not matched to a gene: 8. Germline V gene data show CDR1 as DFQATT and CDR2 as SNEGSKA (reference sequence). The DNA of the CDR3 is TGCAGTGCTAGAGATTTCCTAGCGGGCGTGTACAATGAGCAGTTCTTC. This sequence encodes CSARDFLAGVYNEQFF.

This clonotype has ten or more counts. The CDR3 reads CASSPQGVSRETQYF. In DNA, the CDR3 is TGCGCCAGCAGCCCCCAAGGTGTGAGTCGGGAGACCCAGTACTTC. The rearrangement uses TRBV4-1 and TRBJ2-5; no clear D gene. V lost 4 bases and J 5 bases, leaving 17 bases between the germline ends. The CDR3 extends over 15 amino acids. CDR1 is MGHRA, CDR2 YSYEKL, per germline.

This chain connects TRBV2 to TRBJ2-5; TRBD2 matches 7 bases. Germline V gene sequence: CDR1 SNHLY, CDR2 FYNNEI. J gave up 7 bases and V 2 bases, and 4 bases lay outside the gene matches. This CDR3 contains 13 residues. The CDR3 nucleotides are TGTGCCAGCAGTGAACCTAGCGGAAGGACCCAGTACTTC. It translates to CASSEPSGRTQYF.

This clonotype appeared a few times. This rearrangement joins TRBV7-9 to TRBJ1-4, with no clear D. Germline V lookup: CDR1 SEHNR, CDR2 FQNEAQ (reference sequence). V was shortened by 5 bases and J by 0 bases, with 10 bases between the two germline ends. This CDR3 has 15 amino acids. In DNA, the CDR3 is TGTGCCAGCAGCCCAAAGTTAGCAACTAATGAAAAACTGTTTTTT. Its translation is CASSPKLATNEKLFF.

At least ten counts were recorded for this clonotype. The J gene is TRBJ2-6, the V gene TRBV24-1, with 7 positions matching TRBD1. Unmatched junction bases numbered 1, after V lost 4 bases and J lost 2 bases. Germline V lookup: CDR1 KGHDR, CDR2 SFDVKD. The CDR3 sequence is 15 residues long. In nucleotides, the CDR3 is TGTGCCACCAGTGAAACAGGGGCTGGGGCCAACGTCCTGACTTTC. Its protein is CATSETGAGANVLTF.

This clonotype was detected only a few times. The rearrangement links TRBV6-2 or TRBV6-3 to TRBJ2-7; D unresolved. The CDR3 loop spans 14 amino acids. V was clipped by 0 bases and J by 2 bases, with 8 bases between them. The V gene's germline CDR1 is MNHEY and CDR2 SVGEGT. The CDR3 DNA sequence: TGTGCCAGCAGTTACTCGTACACTACCTACGAGCAGTACGTC. Translating gives CASSYSYTTYEQYV.

This clonotype was found a few times. The chain carries TRBV2 and TRBJ2-2; D is unclear. Per the germline V gene, CDR1 is SNHLY and CDR2 is FYNNEI. With 6 bases removed from V and 3 bases from J, the gap between germline ends came to 11 bases. The CDR3 is 14 residues long. CDR3 sequence reads: CASRRYSYTGELFF. In DNA, the CDR3 is TGTGCCAGCAGACGGTATAGTTACACCGGGGAGCTGTTTTTT.

The V call is TRBV11-2, the J call TRBJ2-2; D uncertain. Trimming shortened V by 5 bases and J by 5 bases, and 9 bases separated the two germline ends. This CDR3 spans 13 amino acids. Germline V gene sequence: CDR1 SGHAT, CDR2 FQNNGV. This chain's CDR3 is CASSQLLTGELFF. The CDR3, as DNA: TGTGCCAGCAGCCAACTTCTGACCGGGGAGCTGTTTTTT.

This chain links TRBV7-9 with TRBJ1-5, with a tentative D call TRBD1 (5 bases). CDR3 length equals 15 residues. The V gene's germline CDR1 is SEHNR and CDR2 FQNEAQ (reference sequence). Trimming removed 0 bases at V and 4 bases at J, with 10 bases between. CDR3 region: CASSLAEQGNQPQHF. The CDR3 nucleotides are TGTGCCAGCAGCTTAGCAGAGCAGGGAAATCAGCCCCAGCATTTT.

This clonotype has a handful of counts. This rearrangement joins TRBV20-1 to TRBJ2-7; D might be TRBD2 (5 bases). CDR3 size: 11 residues. Germline lookup yields CDR1 DFQATT and CDR2 SNEGSKA (reference sequence). V was pared by 7 bases and J by 3 bases, with 10 bases between. CDR3: CSVPGSYEQYF. CDR3 in DNA: TGCAGTGTTCCGGGGAGCTACGAGCAGTACTTC.

The rearrangement links TRBV11-3 to TRBJ2-2; the match to TRBD1 covers 7 bases. Germline V gene sequence: CDR1 SGHNT, CDR2 YENEEA. Trimming removed 5 bases from V and 0 bases from J; junction bases left unmatched: 6. There are 16 residues in the CDR3. The CDR3 DNA sequence: TGTGCCAGCAGCCCCAGGGGGACCTCGAACACCGGGGAGCTGTTTTTT. Protein sequence: CASSPRGTSNTGELFF.

J is TRBJ2-3 and V is TRBV2, with 7 bases identical to TRBD1. This CDR3 is built from 14 residues. J gave up 1 base and V 11 bases, and 9 bases lay outside the gene matches. CDR1 SNHLY and CDR2 FYNNEI come from the germline V gene. CDR3 sequence reads: CAAPTGSGTDTQYF. The CDR3 bases are TGTGCCGCGCCGACAGGGTCTGGCACAGATACGCAGTATTTT.

This clonotype was observed a few times. J is TRBJ2-3 and V is TRBV24-1; D gene ambiguous. Germline CDR1 and CDR2: KGHDR and SFDVKD. V lost 3 bases and J 3 bases, leaving 12 bases between the germline ends. CDR3 length equals 15 residues. The CDR3 region is CATSDPSPPTDTQYF. The DNA of the CDR3 is TGTGCCACCAGTGATCCGTCCCCTCCGACAGATACGCAGTATTTT.

This clonotype was detected ten times or more. This chain links TRBV7-6 with TRBJ1-4; D remains ambiguous. The V gene lost 1 base and the J gene lost 4 bases, with 7 bases spanning the gap. The CDR3 runs to 14 residues. CDR1 and CDR2 from the germline V gene are SGHVS and FNYEAQ. DNA for the CDR3: TGTGCCAGCAGCTTAGAAGCGGATAATGAAAAACTGTTTTTT. Protein sequence: CASSLEADNEKLFF.

This clonotype showed up many times. The chain joins TRBV12-3 or TRBV12-4 to TRBJ1-1; D is uncertain. Trimming cost V 3 bases and J 8 bases, with 10 bases left between them. This CDR3 spans 12 amino acids. CDR3 residues: CASSFRQEEAFF. The DNA for the CDR3 is TGTGCCAGCAGTTTCAGACAAGAAGAAGCTTTCTTT.

This clonotype showed up just a few times. The V and J genes are TRBV9 and TRBJ2-1, with D possibly TRBD1 on 5 matching bases. The CDR3 length is 15 residues. V lost 0 bases to trimming and J lost 3 bases, with 10 bases between them. Germline V gives CDR1 SGDLS, CDR2 YYNGEE. Here the CDR3 reads CASSVGTQNYNEQFF. Written as DNA, the CDR3 is TGTGCCAGCAGCGTAGGGACACAGAACTACAATGAGCAGTTCTTC.

This clonotype was found a few times. The chain links TRBV5-1 to TRBJ2-7, with 8 bases aligning to TRBD2. J was trimmed by 2 bases and V by 4 bases; bases with no gene match: 11. CDR1 is SGHRS, CDR2 YFSETQ, per germline. This CDR3 contains 16 residues. The CDR3 nucleotides are TGCGCCAGCAGCCCAGGGAGCGGGAGTTCCGCCTACGAGCAGTACTTC. This gives the protein CASSPGSGSSAYEQYF.

In this sample, this clonotype turned up a few times. The CDR3 DNA sequence: TGCGCCAGCAGCTTGGCGGGTGCGCCGGCCCAAGAGACCCAGTACTTC. Encoded protein: CASSLAGAPAQETQYF. The chain recombines TRBV5-1 with TRBJ2-5; no reliable D call. V was trimmed by 0 bases and J by 1 base, leaving 13 bases between them. This CDR3 spans 16 amino acids. The V gene's germline CDR1 is SGHRS and CDR2 YFSETQ.

This clonotype occurred once. CDR3 amino acids: CAISRGTGANVLTF. The CDR3 DNA is TGTGCCATCTCGAGGGGGACTGGGGCCAACGTCCTGACTTTC. The chain carries TRBV28 and TRBJ2-6, with D perhaps TRBD1 (6 bases). The CDR3 runs to 14 residues. Germline-derived CDR1 and CDR2 are MDHEN and SYDVKM. Trimming took off 10 bases at V and 2 bases at J, with 12 bases between the two ends. Supplemented by reference TRBV28 and TRBJ2-6, the full variable domain reads DVKVTQSSRYLVKRTGEKVFLECVQDMDHENMFWYRQDPGLGLRLIYFSYDVKMKEKGDIPEGYSVSREKKERFSLILESASTNQTSMYLCAISRGTGANVLTFGAGSRLTVL.

This clonotype was counted many times. The J gene is TRBJ2-7, the V gene TRBV5-1; D is perhaps TRBD2 (6 bases). Germline CDR1 is SGHRS and CDR2 is YFSETQ. The CDR3 runs 14 residues. The V gene lost 4 bases and the J gene lost 7 bases, with 18 bases spanning the gap. DNA of the CDR3: TGCGCCAGCAGCCGGGACTCAATTGTGTCTGAGCAGTACTTC. Translating it yields CASSRDSIVSEQYF.

In this sample, this clonotype turned up many times. The V gene is TRBV12-3 or TRBV12-4, the J gene TRBJ2-1; 9 bases fit TRBD1. The CDR3 is 14 amino acids. V lost 5 bases to trimming and J lost 10 bases; unmatched junction nucleotides: 9. This CDR3 reads CASSLTQDRGEQFF. DNA for the CDR3: TGTGCCAGCAGTCTTACCCAGGACAGGGGAGAGCAGTTCTTC.

This clonotype was counted ten times or more. This rearrangement joins TRBV24-1 to TRBJ2-3; 8 positions agree with TRBD1. V lost 4 bases, J lost 4 bases, and 6 bases stayed unmatched. Looked up from germline, CDR1 is KGHDR and CDR2 is SFDVKD. The CDR3 runs 15 residues. DNA of the CDR3: TGTGCCACCAGTGAATTAACGGGACAGGCAGATACGCAGTATTTT. Its translation is CATSELTGQADTQYF.

The rearrangement links TRBV27 to TRBJ1-4; 7 positions match TRBD1. The germline gives CDR1 MNHEY, CDR2 SMNVEV (reference sequence). V shed 8 bases, J shed 6 bases, and the junction held 12 bases outside the gene matches. The CDR3 sequence is 15 residues long. The CDR3 is CASSLTAGGYEKLFF. CDR3 coding DNA: TGTGCCAGCTCCCTTACGGCAGGGGGATATGAAAAACTGTTTTTT.

This rearrangement joins TRBV20-1 to TRBJ2-2, with D perhaps matching TRBD1 (6 bases). The V gene lost 5 bases and the J gene lost 1 base, with 11 bases spanning the gap. Germline lookup yields CDR1 DFQATT and CDR2 SNEGSKA (reference sequence). CDR3 length equals 14 residues. The CDR3 protein is CSASSTGNTGELFF. In DNA, the CDR3 is TGCAGTGCTTCCTCGACAGGGAACACCGGGGAGCTGTTTTTT.

The V and J genes are TRBV5-8 and TRBJ2-2; D ambiguous. Trimming took 1 base from V and 1 from J, leaving 8 bases between them. The CDR3 has 15 amino acids. Germline lookup yields CDR1 SGHTS and CDR2 YDEGEE. The CDR3 bases are TGTGCCAGCAGCTTGTTCACAGTGAACACCGGGGAGCTGTTTTTT. Amino acids: CASSLFTVNTGELFF.

This clonotype has a single count. The rearrangement links TRBV3-1 to TRBJ1-3; D uncertain. Germline V CDR1 and CDR2: LGHDT, YNNKEL (reference sequence). The CDR3 contains 15 residues. V gave up 1 base and J gave up 0 bases, with 7 bases separating them. Written as DNA, the CDR3 is TGTGCCAGCAGCCAAGGTTACAACTCTGGAAACACCATATATTTT. Protein sequence: CASSQGYNSGNTIYF. Combining the CDR3 with reference TRBV3-1 and TRBJ1-3 gives the whole variable domain DTAVSQTPKYLVTQMGNDKSIKCEQNLGHDTMYWYKQDSKKFLKIMFSYNNKELIINETVPNRFSPKSPDKAHLNLHINSLELGDSAVYFCASSQGYNSGNTIYFGEGSWLTVV.

This clonotype was counted between two and nine times. V usage is TRBV6-1 and J usage is TRBJ1-4; D is unclear. The germline V gene encodes CDR1 MNHNS and CDR2 SASEGT. V shed 6 bases and J shed 0 bases, with 11 bases lying between them. The CDR3 has 15 residues. CDR3 region: CASSWGGATNEKLFF. The CDR3 nucleotides are TGTGCCAGCAGCTGGGGTGGGGCAACTAATGAAAAACTGTTTTTT.